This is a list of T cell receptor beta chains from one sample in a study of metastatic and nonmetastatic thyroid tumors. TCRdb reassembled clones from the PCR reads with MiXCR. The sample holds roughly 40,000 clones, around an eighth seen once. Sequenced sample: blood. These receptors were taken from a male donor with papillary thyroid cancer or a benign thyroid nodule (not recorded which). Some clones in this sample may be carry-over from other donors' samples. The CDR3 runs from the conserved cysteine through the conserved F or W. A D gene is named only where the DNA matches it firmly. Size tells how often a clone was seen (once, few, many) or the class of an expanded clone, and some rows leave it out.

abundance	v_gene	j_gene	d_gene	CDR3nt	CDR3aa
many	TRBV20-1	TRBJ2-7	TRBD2	TGCAGTGCCGGGAGGATGTACGAGCAGTACTTC	CSAGRMYEQYF
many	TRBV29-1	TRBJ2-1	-	TGCAGCGTTGACTTGTGGTTACAGGGCCAGTTCTTC	CSVDLWLQGQFF
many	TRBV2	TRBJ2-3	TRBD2	TGTGCCAGCAGGCGAGCGGGGGGCACAGATACGCAGTATTTT	CASRRAGGTDTQYF
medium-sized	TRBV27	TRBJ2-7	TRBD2	TGTGCCAGCAGTTTATCGGGAGCGGGAGACTACGAGCAGTACTTC	CASSLSGAGDYEQYF
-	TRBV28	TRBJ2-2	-	TGTGCCAGCAGCCGGACTATCGTGAGCGGCGAGCTGTTTTTT	CASSRTIVSGELFF
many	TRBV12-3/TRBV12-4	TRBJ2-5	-	TGTGCCAGCATCCAGGGAGAGACCCAGTACTTC	CASIQGETQYF
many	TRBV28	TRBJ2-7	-	TGTGTTGACTTACGACTGCAGTACTTC	CVDLRLQYF
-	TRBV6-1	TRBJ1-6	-	TGTGCCAGCATCGGGGTCAGGGGAAATAATTCACCCCTCCACTTT	CASIGVRGNNSPLHF
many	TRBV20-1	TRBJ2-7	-	TGCAGTGCCTCCTCCCCAGGGGCTGGAAGCTACGAGCAGTACTTC	CSASSPGAGSYEQYF
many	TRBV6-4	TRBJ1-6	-	TGTGCCAGCAGTGACTCAGCCCCAGGGTCACCCCTCCACTTT	CASSDSAPGSPLHF
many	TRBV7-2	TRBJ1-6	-	TGTGCCAGCAGATTCCTCCCCAATAATTCACCCCTCCACTTT	CASRFLPNNSPLHF
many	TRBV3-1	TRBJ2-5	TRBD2	TGTGCCAGCAGCCATAGGGCTAGCGGGGAGGAGACCCAGTACTTC	CASSHRASGEETQYF
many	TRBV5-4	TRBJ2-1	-	TGTGCCAGCAGCTTCATGCATGAGCAGTTCTTC	CASSFMHEQFF
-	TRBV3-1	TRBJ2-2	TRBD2	TGTGCCAGCAGCCAAGACCTTATGACCGGGACTAGCGGGAGAGCGTCAGGGGAGCTGTTTTTT	CASSQDLMTGTSGRASGELFF
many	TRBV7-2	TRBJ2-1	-	TGTGCCAGCAGCGAGGGCCTCAATGAGCAGTTCTTC	CASSEGLNEQFF
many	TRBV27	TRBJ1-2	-	TGTGCCAGCAGTTTATCCCCCGGTCGTCCGGGGGGCTACACCTTC	CASSLSPGRPGGYTF
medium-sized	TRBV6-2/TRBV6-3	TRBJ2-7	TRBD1	TGTGCCAGCAGTGACAGGGGGTCCCATTACGAGCAGTACTTC	CASSDRGSHYEQYF
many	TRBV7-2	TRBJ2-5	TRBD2	TGTGCCAGCAGCTTAGAGTTCAGCGGGGGGGGGCCCGAGACCCAGTACTTC	CASSLEFSGGGPETQYF
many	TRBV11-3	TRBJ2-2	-	TGTGCCAGCAGCTTAGACAACACCGGGGAGCTGTTTTTT	CASSLDNTGELFF
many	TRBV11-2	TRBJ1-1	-	TGTGCCAGCAGCCGTCCGGTGGAAGCAATCAGGGACACTGAAGCTTTCTTT	CASSRPVEAIRDTEAFF
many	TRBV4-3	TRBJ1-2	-	TGCGCCAGCAGCCAAGAAAACGGACCCGAAAGTGGCTACACCTTC	CASSQENGPESGYTF
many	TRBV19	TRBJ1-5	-	TGTGCCAGTAGTACGATTGTCAATCAGCCCCAGCATTTT	CASSTIVNQPQHF
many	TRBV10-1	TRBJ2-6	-	TGCGCCAGCAGTGAAGGGGGCTCTGGGGCCAACGTCCTGACTTTC	CASSEGGSGANVLTF
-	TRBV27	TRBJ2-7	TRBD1	TGTGCCAGCATTGAGAGAGGACAGGGGACCTACGAGCAGTACTTC	CASIERGQGTYEQYF
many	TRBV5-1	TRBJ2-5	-	TGCGCCAGCAGCGCGGGGACAGCCCAAGAGACCCAGTACTTC	CASSAGTAQETQYF
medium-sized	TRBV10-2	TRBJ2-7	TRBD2	TGCGCCAGCAGTGATATAGCGGGACTTTACGAGCAGTACTTC	CASSDIAGLYEQYF
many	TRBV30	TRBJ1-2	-	TGTGCCTGGAGTGGGGGGGGGCGACGTGGCTACACCTTC	CAWSGGGRRGYTF
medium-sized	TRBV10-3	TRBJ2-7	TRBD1	TGTGCCATCAGTGAGTCGAACCCCGGGACAGGAGCCTACGAGCAGTACTTC	CAISESNPGTGAYEQYF
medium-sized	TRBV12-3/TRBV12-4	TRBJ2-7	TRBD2	TGTGCCAGCAGTTACTGGACTAGCGGGAGGGTTTACGAGCAGTACTTC	CASSYWTSGRVYEQYF
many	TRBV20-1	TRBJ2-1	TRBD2	TGCAGTGCCCCATCGACTAGCGGGAATGGTAATGAGCAGTTCTTC	CSAPSTSGNGNEQFF
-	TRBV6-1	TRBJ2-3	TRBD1	TGTGCCAGCCGGGACAGCCCAGATACGCAGTATTTT	CASRDSPDTQYF
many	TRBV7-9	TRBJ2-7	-	TGTGCCAGCAGCAGCCGGGAAACCTACGAGCAGTACTTC	CASSSRETYEQYF
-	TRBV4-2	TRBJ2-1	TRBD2	TGTGCCAGCAGCCCGGGACTAGCGGCTTCGGATGAGCAGTTCTTC	CASSPGLAASDEQFF
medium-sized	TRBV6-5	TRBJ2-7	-	TGTGCCAGCAGTTACTCGTGGGTGGGAGTCTACGAGCAGTACTTC	CASSYSWVGVYEQYF
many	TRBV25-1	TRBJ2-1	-	TGTGCCAGCAGTGAACCGGGGGGCCCTTACAATGAGCAGTTCTTC	CASSEPGGPYNEQFF
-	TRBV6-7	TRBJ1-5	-	TGTGCCAGCAGTCAGGACCTGGGGTGGTGGCCCCAGCATTTT	CASSQDLGWWPQHF
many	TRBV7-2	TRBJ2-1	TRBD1	TGTGCCAGCAGCGAACAGGGGAATGAGCAGTTCTTC	CASSEQGNEQFF
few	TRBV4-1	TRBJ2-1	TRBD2	TGCGCCAGCAGCCTCGTCACGGGAGGCAGCCACAATGAGCAGTTCTTC	CASSLVTGGSHNEQFF
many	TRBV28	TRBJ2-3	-	TGTGCCAGCAGGTCAAATGGAGGGCAGTATTTT	CASRSNGGQYF
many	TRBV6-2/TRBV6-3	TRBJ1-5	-	TGTGCCAGCAGCACCACAGGGAGCAATCAGCCCCAGCATTTT	CASSTTGSNQPQHF
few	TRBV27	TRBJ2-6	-	TGTGCCAGCAGTGACCAAGGCACCTCTGGGGCCAACGTCGTGACTTTC	CASSDQGTSGANVVTF
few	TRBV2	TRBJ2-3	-	TGTGCCAGCACTATAGGACTGCTGGAGACAGATACGCAGTATTTT	CASTIGLLETDTQYF
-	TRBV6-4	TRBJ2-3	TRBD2	TGTGCCAGCAGTGAGTTAGCGGGAGGCGCTGCGGATACTCAGTATTTT	CASSELAGGAADTQYF
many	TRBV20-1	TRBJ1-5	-	TGCAGTGCGGGACGGCAGCCTAGCAATCAGCCCCAGCATTTT	CSAGRQPSNQPQHF
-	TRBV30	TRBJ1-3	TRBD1	TGCGCCTGGAGTCGTGCCGGGACAGCCAGAAACACCATATATTTT	CAWSRAGTARNTIYF
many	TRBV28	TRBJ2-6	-	TGTGCCAGCAACCAGTTTACTGGGGCCAACGTCCTGACTTTC	CASNQFTGANVLTF
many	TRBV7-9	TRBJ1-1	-	TGTGCCAGCTACAGGGAGACTGAAGCTTTCTTT	CASYRETEAFF
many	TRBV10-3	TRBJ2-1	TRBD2	TGTGCCATCAGTTTAGGGACTAGCGGGAGGGATGAGCAGTTCTTC	CAISLGTSGRDEQFF
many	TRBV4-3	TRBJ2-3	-	TGCGCCAGCAGCCCCTATTTCGAGAGCACAGATACGCAGTATTTT	CASSPYFESTDTQYF
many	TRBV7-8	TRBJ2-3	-	TGTGCCAGCAGCGCTCGGGTAGGGGGTGGCACAGATACGCAGTATTTT	CASSARVGGGTDTQYF
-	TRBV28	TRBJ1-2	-	TGTGCCAGCAGCCCCGGCGGGTCAAGAAGCTATGGCTACACCTTC	CASSPGGSRSYGYTF
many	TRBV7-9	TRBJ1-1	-	TGTGCCAGCACCCCTCCACGGCAGGGGCGGGCTGAAGCTTTCTTT	CASTPPRQGRAEAFF
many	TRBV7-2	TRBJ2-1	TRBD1	TGTGCCAGCAGCATTTCACGACAGGGCGATGAGCAGTTCTTC	CASSISRQGDEQFF
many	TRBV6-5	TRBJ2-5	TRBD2	TGTGCCAGCAGTTACTCAGCGGGAAAAGAGACCCAGTACTTC	CASSYSAGKETQYF
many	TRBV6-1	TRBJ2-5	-	TGTGCCAGCAGTCCTTTAGGAGCGCGAAGGCAAGAGACCCAGTACTTC	CASSPLGARRQETQYF
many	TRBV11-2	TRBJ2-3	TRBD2	TGTGCCAGCAGCGCTACTCTAGCGGGTTTCACAGATACGCAGTATTTT	CASSATLAGFTDTQYF
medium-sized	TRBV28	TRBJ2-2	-	TGTGCCAGCACCCTTTACGACACCGGGGAGCTGTTTTTT	CASTLYDTGELFF
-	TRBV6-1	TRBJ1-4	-	TGTGCCAGCAGACCCCTCAGTGGTACCGTTAATGAAAAACTGTTTTTT	CASRPLSGTVNEKLFF